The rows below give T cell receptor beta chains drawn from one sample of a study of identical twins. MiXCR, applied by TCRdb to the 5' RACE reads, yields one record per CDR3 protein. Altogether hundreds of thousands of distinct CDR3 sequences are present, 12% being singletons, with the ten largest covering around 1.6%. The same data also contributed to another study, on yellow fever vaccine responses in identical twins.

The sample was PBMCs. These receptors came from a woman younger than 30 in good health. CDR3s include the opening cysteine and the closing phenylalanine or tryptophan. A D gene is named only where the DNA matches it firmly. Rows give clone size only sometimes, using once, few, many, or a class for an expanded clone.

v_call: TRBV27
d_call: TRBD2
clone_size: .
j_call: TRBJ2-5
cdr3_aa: CASSDGLAGVETQYF
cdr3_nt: TGTGCCAGCAGTGACGGACTAGCGGGAGTAGAGACCCAGTACTTC

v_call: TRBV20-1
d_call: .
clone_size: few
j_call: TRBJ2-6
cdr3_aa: CSAQTPGRGANVLTF
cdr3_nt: TGCAGTGCTCAAACTCCGGGGCGCGGGGCCAACGTCCTGACTTTC

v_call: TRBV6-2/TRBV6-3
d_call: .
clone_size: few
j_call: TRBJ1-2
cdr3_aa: CASQGIIPYGYTF
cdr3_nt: TGTGCCAGCCAAGGGATTATCCCTTATGGCTACACCTTC

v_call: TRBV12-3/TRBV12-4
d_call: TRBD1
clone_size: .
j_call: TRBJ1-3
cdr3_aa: CASSKTGRAHGNTIYF
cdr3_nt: TGTGCCAGCAGCAAGACAGGGAGGGCCCATGGAAACACCATATATTTT

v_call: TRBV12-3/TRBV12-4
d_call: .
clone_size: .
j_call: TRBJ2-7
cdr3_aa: CASSPPRGEQYF
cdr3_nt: TGTGCCAGCAGCCCTCCTCGAGGCGAGCAGTACTTC

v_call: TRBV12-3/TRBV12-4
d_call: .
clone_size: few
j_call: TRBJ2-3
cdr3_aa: CASSGTGTVTDTQYF
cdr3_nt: TGTGCCAGCAGTGGAACAGGGACGGTCACAGATACGCAGTATTTC

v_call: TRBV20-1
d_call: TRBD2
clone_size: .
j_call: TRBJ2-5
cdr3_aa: CSARVAGGYETQYF
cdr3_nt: TGCAGTGCTAGGGTAGCGGGAGGGTATGAGACCCAGTACTTC

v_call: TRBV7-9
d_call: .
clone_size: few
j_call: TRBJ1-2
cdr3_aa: CASSARGVYTF
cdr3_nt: TGTGCCAGCAGCGCCAGGGGTGTCTACACCTTC

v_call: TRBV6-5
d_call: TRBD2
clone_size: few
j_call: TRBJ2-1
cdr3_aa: CASSYAAGLKSSYNEQFF
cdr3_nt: TGTGCCAGCAGTTATGCGGCGGGACTAAAGAGCTCCTACAATGAGCAGTTCTTC

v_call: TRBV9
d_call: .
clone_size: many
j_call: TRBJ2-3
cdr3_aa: CASSAQGADTQYF
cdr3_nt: TGTGCCAGCAGCGCGCAAGGGGCAGATACGCAGTATTTT

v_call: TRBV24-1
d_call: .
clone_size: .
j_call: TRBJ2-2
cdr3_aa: CATSDLVGFANTGELFF
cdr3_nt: TGTGCCACCAGTGATTTAGTCGGTTTCGCGAACACCGGGGAGCTGTTTTTT

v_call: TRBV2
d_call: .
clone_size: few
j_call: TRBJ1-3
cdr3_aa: CASSEGGWPGNTIYF
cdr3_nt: TGTGCCAGCAGTGAAGGCGGGTGGCCTGGAAACACCATATATTTT

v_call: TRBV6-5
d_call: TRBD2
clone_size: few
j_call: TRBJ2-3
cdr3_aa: CASSYSLLAGGTDTQYF
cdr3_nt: TGTGCCAGCAGTTACTCTCTACTAGCGGGGGGCACAGATACGCAGTATTTT

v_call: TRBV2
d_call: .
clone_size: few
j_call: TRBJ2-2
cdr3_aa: CASSPLLVVVSGELFF
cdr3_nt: TGTGCCAGCAGCCCTTTATTGGTCGTAGTGAGCGGGGAGCTGTTTTTT

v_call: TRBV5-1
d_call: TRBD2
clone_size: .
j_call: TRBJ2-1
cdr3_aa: CASSWGTSENNEQFF
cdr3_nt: TGCGCCAGCAGCTGGGGGACTAGCGAGAACAATGAGCAGTTCTTC

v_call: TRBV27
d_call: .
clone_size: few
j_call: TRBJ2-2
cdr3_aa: CASSSPVGGELFF
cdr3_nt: TGTGCCAGCAGTTCCCCAGTCGGCGGGGAGCTGTTTTTT

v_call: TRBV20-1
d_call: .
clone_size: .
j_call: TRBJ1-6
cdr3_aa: CSAPSGSYNSPLHF
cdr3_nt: TGCAGTGCGCCGTCAGGCTCCTATAATTCACCCCTCCACTTT

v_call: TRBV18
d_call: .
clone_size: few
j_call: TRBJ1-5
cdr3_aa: CASSPGGLPQHF
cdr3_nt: TGTGCCAGCTCACCGGGGGGCCTGCCCCAGCATTTT

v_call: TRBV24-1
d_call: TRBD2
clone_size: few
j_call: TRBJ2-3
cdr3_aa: CATSDLPTTSGSTDTQYF
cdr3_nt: TGTGCCACCAGTGATCTCCCGACGACTAGCGGGAGCACAGATACGCAGTATTTT

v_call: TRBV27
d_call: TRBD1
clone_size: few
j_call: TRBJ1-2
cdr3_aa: CASSTDRGRNYGYTF
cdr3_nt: TGTGCCAGCAGTACGGACAGGGGTCGGAACTATGGCTACACCTTC

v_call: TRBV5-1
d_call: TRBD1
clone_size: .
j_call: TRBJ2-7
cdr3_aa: CASSLGQGGNEQYF
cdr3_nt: TGCGCCAGCAGCTTGGGACAGGGGGGTAACGAGCAGTACTTC

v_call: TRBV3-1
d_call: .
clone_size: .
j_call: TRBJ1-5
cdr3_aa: CASSQGPGGSGNQPQHF
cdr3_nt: TGTGCCAGCAGCCAAGGGCCCGGGGGCAGTGGCAATCAGCCCCAGCATTTT

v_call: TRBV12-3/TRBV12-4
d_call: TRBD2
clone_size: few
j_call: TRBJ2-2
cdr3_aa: CASTTSGRALGTGELFF
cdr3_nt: TGTGCCAGCACCACTAGCGGGAGGGCCCTCGGGACCGGGGAGCTGTTTTTT

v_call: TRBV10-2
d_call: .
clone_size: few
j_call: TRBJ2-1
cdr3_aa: CASSDAGDNEQFF
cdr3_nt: TGCGCCAGCAGTGACGCAGGGGACAATGAGCAGTTCTTC

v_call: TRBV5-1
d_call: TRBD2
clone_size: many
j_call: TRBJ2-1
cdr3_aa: CASSLERGTYNEQFF
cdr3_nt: TGTGCCAGCAGCTTAGAGCGGGGGACCTACAATGAGCAGTTCTTC

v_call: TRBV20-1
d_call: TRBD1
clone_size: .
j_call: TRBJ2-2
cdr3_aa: CSARTGGILDTGELFF
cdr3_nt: TGCAGTGCTAGGACAGGGGGCATCTTGGACACCGGGGAGCTGTTTTTT

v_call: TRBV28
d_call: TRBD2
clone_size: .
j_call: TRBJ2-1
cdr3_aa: CASSPGTGALTGLAGVYFNEQFF
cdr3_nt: TGTGCCAGCAGTCCTGGGACAGGGGCGCTAACGGGACTAGCGGGTGTTTACTTCAATGAGCAGTTCTTC

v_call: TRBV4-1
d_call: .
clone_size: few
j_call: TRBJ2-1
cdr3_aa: CASSQDPGVSYNEQFF
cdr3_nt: TGCGCCAGCAGCCAAGATCCGGGTGTCTCCTACAATGAGCAGTTCTTC

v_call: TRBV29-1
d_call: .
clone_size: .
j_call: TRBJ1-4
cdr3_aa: CSVEVQGPTGKLFF
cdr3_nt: TGCAGCGTTGAAGTACAGGGACCCACAGGAAAACTGTTTTTT

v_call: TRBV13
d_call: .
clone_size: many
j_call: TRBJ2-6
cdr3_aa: CASSLRSSGANVLTF
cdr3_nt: TGCGCCAGCAGCTTGCGAAGCTCTGGGGCCAACGTCCTGACTTTC

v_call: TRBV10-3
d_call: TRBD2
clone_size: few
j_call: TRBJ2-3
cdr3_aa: CAISGSGGAYPHPDTQYF
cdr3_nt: TGTGCCATCAGTGGTAGCGGGGGGGCCTATCCCCACCCAGATACGCAGTATTTT

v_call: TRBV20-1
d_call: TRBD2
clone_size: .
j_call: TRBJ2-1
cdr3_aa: CSARSLAGYNEQFF
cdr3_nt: TGCAGTGCTAGAAGTCTAGCGGGTTACAATGAGCAGTTCTTC

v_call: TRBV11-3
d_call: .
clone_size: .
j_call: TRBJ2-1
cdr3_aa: CASSDDTIAYNEQFF
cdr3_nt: TGTGCCAGCAGCGACGACACTATAGCCTACAATGAGCAGTTCTTC

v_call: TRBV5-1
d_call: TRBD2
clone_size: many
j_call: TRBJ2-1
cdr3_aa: CASSSGGLYNEQFF
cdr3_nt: TGCGCCAGCAGCTCGGGGGGTCTCTACAATGAGCAGTTCTTC

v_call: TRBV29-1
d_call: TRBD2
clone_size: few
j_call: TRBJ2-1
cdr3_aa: CSVALSGLGHNEQFF
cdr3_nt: TGCAGCGTTGCATTGTCGGGACTAGGCCACAATGAGCAGTTCTTC

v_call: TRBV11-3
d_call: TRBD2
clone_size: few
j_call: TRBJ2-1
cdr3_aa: CASSLSLRLAGGEQFF
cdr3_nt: TGTGCCAGCAGCTTATCCTTAAGACTAGCGGGAGGTGAGCAGTTCTTC